This T cell receptor (beta chain) was found in a study of early T cells in non-severe SARS-CoV-2 infection (dated by TCRdb to 2020 to 2023). A note on the overall study: Because TCR sequencing was done on bulk RNA from unsorted whole blood, the alpha and beta chains could not be paired.

This clonotype has more than one count but fewer than ten. No cognate antigen has been identified for it. Per-base quality was not reported, and no clone a single base away is much larger than it. CDR1 and CDR2 (MNHEY, SMNVEV) derive from the germline V gene (reference sequence). The CDR3 goes from the cysteine to the phenylalanine over 15 residues. The DNA shown is the 45-base CDR3, in frame from base 1. V is pruned by 6 bases and J by 4 bases, leaving 4 bases of the junction without a gene match. A case-control design nested within a healthcare worker cohort in London, UK, was used, with weekly nasopharyngeal swab PCR tests and blood sampling performed. Healthcare workers were recruited between 23 and 31 March 2020, during the week of the UK lockdown, and were followed weekly for up to about 15 weeks. General study outcomes and caveats: VDJdb matching was skewed toward anti-spike CD8 responses and likely underestimated virus-specific expansions by missing private and CD4 specificities.

Library preparation was by 5' RACE. Sequenced using a NextSeq 500. Unique molecular identifiers were attached to individual cDNA molecules in the TCR library protocol so that sequencing error and PCR bias could be corrected. Both TCR alpha and beta chains were sequenced, and tight co-correlation was observed between alpha and beta sequence abundances in each sample. The study's own analysis went as follows. Decombinator V4 was used to perform V gene, J gene and CDR3 annotation of TCR sequences. Expanded TCRs were defined as changing significantly between any two time points under a Poisson model with p below 0.0001. TCR abundances were normalised to the total number of TCRs sequenced in each sample and reported as counts per million. MAIT TCRs were defined by TRAV1-2 paired with TRAJ12, TRAJ20 or TRAJ33, and iNKT TCRs by TRAV10 paired with TRAJ18. VDJdb, accessed 1 November 2021, was searched for CMV, EBV and SARS-CoV-2 annotated TCRs, with TCRs annotated for multiple antigens excluded. Using fastp at Q25 and MiXCR, TCRdb reprocessed the public reads and kept productive beta chains. Rows matching on CDR3 protein sequence are summarized as one entry with the most common DNA and genes. The V and J calls, along with clone size, are taken from TCRdb and not from the paper's own processing. Here the sample has around 82,000 distinct CDR3 sequences; about 10% occur a single time. In total, the top ten clones hold approximately 4.5% of the sample.

This clonotype was obtained from an adult who was a healthcare worker with PCR-confirmed SARS-CoV-2 infection or an uninfected control (not recorded which). The rearrangement combines TRBV27 with TRBJ2-2; 11 central nucleotides agree with TRBD1. Sequencing input: whole blood. The nucleotide sequence reads as follows: TGTGCCAGCAGCCGGGGACAGGGGGTCACCGGGGAGCTGTTTTTT. This codes for CASSRGQGVTGELFF.